Below are 15 T cell receptor beta chains sequenced from a single sample in a study of a mutant IDH1 vaccine in newly diagnosed glioma. Here immunoSEQ multiplex PCR was the method, and the copy in TCRdb shows in-frame clones only, minus some. The profile shows about 40,000 clones, roughly 90% of them singletons. No antigens are known for them. Time point defined: week 5, during vaccination. Vaccine doses each comprised 300 ug of mutant IDH1 20-mer peptide, with topical imiquimod. Sample: PBMCs, taken from a glioma patient whose treatment included an IDH1 peptide vaccine. These receptor sequences come from a man aged 50 to 59 with glioma.

This clone has only a few counts. V usage is TRBV6-5 and J usage is TRBJ2-1; D may match TRBD1 or TRBD2 (6 bases each). Germline CDR1 reads MNHEY; CDR2 reads SVGAGI. Trimming stripped 5 bases from V and 7 bases from J, with 9 bases between. This CDR3 has 12 residues. The DNA of the CDR3 is TGTGCCAGCAGTACAGGGAGGAATGAGCAGTTCTTC. Translating gives CASSTGRNEQFF.

The chain employs TRBV28 and TRBJ1-5, with D perhaps TRBD1 (6 bases). The germline V gene encodes CDR1 MDHEN and CDR2 SYDVKM. The CDR3 spans 14 residues. V lost 5 bases and J 4 bases, leaving 12 bases between the germline ends. The CDR3 region is CASSATGPNQPQHF. In DNA, the CDR3 is TGTGCCAGCAGTGCGACAGGACCAAATCAGCCCCAGCATTTT.

The rearrangement uses TRBV29-1 and TRBJ1-5; D is unresolved. Per germline, CDR1 SQVTM and CDR2 ANQGSEA. Trimming took off 7 bases at V and 6 bases at J, with 13 bases between the two ends. This CDR3 has 12 amino acids. In DNA, the CDR3 is TGCAGCGCAGGATACTTAGGTCAGCCCCAGCATTTT. It specifies CSAGYLGQPQHF.

V usage is TRBV29-1 and J usage is TRBJ1-2, with 7 bases matching TRBD1. The CDR3 contains 13 residues. Germline loops: CDR1 SQVTM, CDR2 ANQGSEA. The V segment lost 8 bases and the J segment 8 bases; nucleotides outside the gene matches: 14. The CDR3 sequence is CSIPDRSVGGYTF. The CDR3 coding sequence is TGCAGCATTCCGGACAGGTCCGTGGGAGGCTACACCTTC.

CDR3 nucleotide sequence: TGTGCCAGCAGTTTCTCCTCGGGACAGGGGTATAGGATTCAAGAGACCCAGTACTTC. This translates into CASSFSSGQGYRIQETQYF. This chain joins TRBV28 and TRBJ2-5; 10 bases map to TRBD1. Trimming removed 3 bases from V and 2 bases from J; junction bases left unmatched: 15. The CDR3 runs to 19 residues. The germline gives CDR1 MDHEN, CDR2 SYDVKM.

The chain couples TRBV7-2 to TRBJ1-4; a possible D gene is TRBD1 (5 bases). Per germline, CDR1 SGHTA and CDR2 FQGNSA. Trimming left V 2 bases short and J 3 bases short, with 10 bases between. The CDR3 runs to 15 residues. The CDR3 region has the DNA TGTGCCAGCAGCTTATTTGGGGCAGCTAATGAAAAACTGTTTTTT. Translation: CASSLFGAANEKLFF.

The V and J genes are TRBV5-1 and TRBJ1-4; 9 bases match TRBD1. CDR1 is SGHRS, CDR2 YFSETQ, per germline. The V gene end was trimmed by 5 bases and the J gene end by 4 bases; junction bases not matched to a gene: 6. This CDR3 region has 15 residues. CDR3 sequence reads: CASRVQGANNEKLFF. The CDR3 region has the DNA TGCGCCAGCAGAGTACAGGGGGCAAATAATGAAAAACTGTTTTTT.

This CDR3 is CASSPWFAREEKLFF. In DNA, the CDR3 is TGTGCCAGCAGTCCCTGGTTCGCTCGTGAGGAAAAACTGTTTTTT. The chain links TRBV27 to TRBJ1-4; D is unclear. CDR1 is MNHEY, CDR2 SMNVEV, per germline (reference sequence). The CDR3 is 15 amino acids. V lost 5 bases and J lost 8, with 18 bases in between. The full variable domain, its missing parts supplied by reference TRBV27 and TRBJ1-4, is EAQVTQNPRYLITVTGKKLTVTCSQNMNHEYMSWYRQDPGLGLRQIYYSMNVEVTDKGDVPEGYKVSRKEKRNFPLILESPSPNQTSLYFCASSPWFAREEKLFFGSGTQLSVL.

This chain uses TRBV7-9 with TRBJ2-7, with 9 positions matching TRBD2. The V and J ends lost 9 bases and 4 bases, in that order; junction bases with no gene match: 4. The V gene's germline CDR1 is SEHNR and CDR2 FQNEAQ (reference sequence). This CDR3 is built from 12 residues. DNA for the CDR3: TGTGCCAGTGGCGGGAGGGGATACGAGCAGTACTTC. Protein sequence: CASGGRGYEQYF.

The rearrangement uses TRBV6-1 and TRBJ1-2; D remains unclear. Germline V gene data show CDR1 as MNHNS and CDR2 as SASEGT. V dropped 1 base and J dropped 4 bases, with 7 bases sitting between them. The CDR3 sequence is 13 residues long. The CDR3 reads CASSEGVTYGYTF. For the CDR3, the DNA is TGTGCCAGCAGTGAAGGAGTAACCTATGGCTACACCTTC.

The V gene is TRBV27, the J gene TRBJ2-5; 11 bases agree with TRBD2. Germline lookup yields CDR1 MNHEY and CDR2 SMNVEV (reference sequence). J lost 4 bases, V lost 5 bases, and 6 bases had no gene match. CDR3 length: 15 amino acids. This chain's CDR3 is CASSKLAGVGETQYF. For the CDR3, the DNA is TGTGCCAGCAGTAAACTAGCGGGAGTTGGAGAGACCCAGTACTTC.

The V call is TRBV4-1, the J call TRBJ2-3, with 7 bases identical to TRBD1. The CDR3 is made up of 15 amino acids. In germline, CDR1 is MGHRA, CDR2 YSYEKL. J was trimmed by 1 base and V by 3 bases; bases with no gene match: 4. The CDR3 DNA reads as TGCGCCAGCAGCCACCGACAGGGCCGCACAGATACGCAGTATTTT. Amino acid sequence: CASSHRQGRTDTQYF.

The chain joins TRBV11-3 to TRBJ2-5; D not certain. Trimming removed 5 bases at V and 5 bases at J, with 12 bases between. This CDR3 spans 13 amino acids. CDR1 and CDR2 from the germline V gene are SGHNT and YENEEA. This chain's CDR3 is CASSQSSVETQYF. The CDR3 nucleotides read TGTGCCAGCAGCCAGAGTTCAGTTGAGACCCAGTACTTC.

The sample holds a few counts of this clone. V gene TRBV19 combines with J gene TRBJ1-6; D remains unclear. CDR1 LNHDA and CDR2 SQIVND come from the germline V gene (reference sequence). Trimming took off 8 bases at V and 2 bases at J, with 13 bases between the two ends. CDR3 length: 15 residues. The CDR3 DNA reads TGTGCCAGTCAGTACGACGGGACCTATAATTCACCCCTCCACTTT. Its translation: CASQYDGTYNSPLHF.

The rearrangement joins TRBV28 to TRBJ2-7, with D tentatively TRBD2 (5 bases). CDR3 size: 13 residues. The V gene's germline CDR1 is MDHEN and CDR2 SYDVKM. V lost 8 bases and J lost 2, with 13 bases in between. The CDR3 here is CASRSSGTYEQYF. The CDR3 bases are TGTGCCAGCCGATCGAGCGGTACCTACGAGCAGTACTTC.